These 24 T cell receptor beta chains came from one sample sequenced in a study of blood T cell repertoires in COVID-19. Sequenced by immunoSEQ multiplex PCR; TCRdb stores in-frame clones only, minus some. The sample contains approximately 350,000 clones, less than 90% of which appear only once. Sequenced sample: peripheral blood. Every receptor here comes from a woman aged 60-70 years with COVID-19, enrolled during active disease.

This sequence joins TRBV5-6 and TRBJ2-3, with 9 bases matching TRBD2. This CDR3 contains 14 residues. The V and J ends lost 3 bases and 1 base, in that order; junction bases with no gene match: 0. The V gene's germline CDR1 is SGHDT and CDR2 YYEEEE. The CDR3 DNA sequence: TGTGCCAGCAGCTCTAGCGGGGGCACAGATACGCAGTATTTT. Protein: CASSSSGGTDTQYF.

The rearrangement joins TRBV18 to TRBJ2-5, with TRBD2 identical over 9 bases. V gave up 3 bases and J gave up 4 bases; unmatched junction bases: 9. The V gene's germline CDR1 is KGHSH and CDR2 LQKENI. CDR3 size: 16 residues. CDR3 protein: CASSPGTSRISETQYF. In nucleotides, the CDR3 is TGTGCCAGCTCACCCGGGACTAGCAGGATTTCAGAGACCCAGTACTTC.

The chain links TRBV5-4 to TRBJ1-6; D unclear. The V and J ends lost 2 bases and 3 bases respectively, with 9 bases between them. The length of the CDR3 is 15 residues. Germline V gene data show CDR1 as SGHNT and CDR2 as YYREEE (reference sequence). The CDR3 reads CASSFGVGYNSPLHF. CDR3 bases: TGTGCCAGCAGCTTCGGGGTGGGCTATAATTCACCCCTCCACTTT.

This sequence joins TRBV5-4 and TRBJ1-1; D not resolved. Trimming left V 1 base short and J 2 bases short, with 9 bases between. Germline lookup yields CDR1 SGHNT and CDR2 YYREEE (reference sequence). The CDR3 is 14 amino acids. In DNA form, the CDR3 reads TGTGCCAGCAGCTTGACAGTTTCTAACACTGAAGCTTTCTTT. As protein: CASSLTVSNTEAFF.

The J gene is TRBJ2-7, the V gene TRBV9; D is possibly TRBD1 (5 bases). The V and J ends lost 0 bases and 5 bases respectively, with 15 bases between them. Germline values: CDR1 SGDLS, CDR2 YYNGEE. CDR3 length: 15 residues. The CDR3 nucleotides read TGTGCCAGCAGCGTAGTAGGGCAGGGTATCCACGAGCAGTACTTC. This codes for CASSVVGQGIHEQYF. The full variable domain, with the rest looked up from reference TRBV9 and TRBJ2-7, is DSGVTQTPKHLITATGQRVTLRCSPRSGDLSVYWYQQSLDQGLQFLIQYYNGEERAKGNILERFSAQQFPDLHSELNLSSLELGDSALYFCASSVVGQGIHEQYFGPGTRLTVT.

This chain uses TRBV9 with TRBJ2-3; 8 bases are shared with TRBD2. The CDR3 is 16 residues long. V shed 3 bases and J 4 bases; nucleotides not matched to a gene: 10. Looked up from germline, CDR1 is SGDLS and CDR2 is YYNGEE. CDR3 sequence: CASSASGGQMADTQYF. The CDR3 bases are TGTGCCAGCAGCGCCTCGGGGGGGCAGATGGCAGATACGCAGTATTTT.

The chain links TRBV7-7 to TRBJ2-5, with TRBD1 matching over 7 bases. CDR1 is SSHAT and CDR2 is FNYEAQ in the germline V gene (reference sequence). This CDR3 has 14 residues. After removal of 5 bases from V and 5 bases from J, the junction contained 8 bases not matched to a gene. CDR3 sequence reads: CASSAGQDGETQYF. The CDR3 DNA reads TGTGCCAGCAGCGCCGGACAGGACGGCGAGACCCAGTACTTC.

The chain joins TRBV10-1 to TRBJ2-1, with 13 bases aligning to TRBD2. Trimming took 4 bases from V and 9 from J; bases not matched to a gene: 6. The CDR3 length is 15 residues. Germline V lookup: CDR1 WNHNN, CDR2 SYGVQD (reference sequence). CDR3 bases: TGCGCCAGCAGTGGCGGACTAGCGGGGGCGTTTGAGCAGTTCTTC. Protein product: CASSGGLAGAFEQFF.

The chain employs TRBV15 and TRBJ1-2, with 8 bases matching TRBD1. CDR3 length equals 14 residues. Germline assignment: CDR1 LNHNV and CDR2 YYDKDF (reference sequence). V trimming: 9 bases; J trimming: 6 bases; junction bases outside the gene matches: 12. The chain's CDR3 is CATGGQGKSNGYTF. The CDR3 DNA follows: TGTGCCACAGGAGGACAGGGCAAATCAAATGGCTACACCTTC.

The rearrangement uses TRBV5-1 and TRBJ2-3; a weak D match, TRBD2 (6 bases). Trimming removed 5 bases at V and 0 bases at J, with 16 bases between. Germline V gene sequence: CDR1 SGHRS, CDR2 YFSETQ. The CDR3 consists of 16 residues. CDR3 sequence: CASRLSSGISTDTQYF. The CDR3 DNA follows: TGCGCCAGCAGGCTGAGTAGCGGCATTAGCACAGATACGCAGTATTTT.

This clone was seen a few times. The V gene is TRBV4-3, the J gene TRBJ1-5; a weak D match, TRBD1 (5 bases). This CDR3 region has 15 residues. The ends were cut back, 0 bases at V and 4 bases at J, with 10 bases in the middle. Per germline, CDR1 LGHNA and CDR2 YSLEER. The CDR3 DNA follows: TGCGCCAGCAGCCAAGACGCAGGGACTAATCAGCCCCAGCATTTT. As protein: CASSQDAGTNQPQHF.

In this sample, this clone turned up a few times. V gene TRBV5-1 combines with J gene TRBJ1-1; perhaps TRBD1 as D (6 bases). CDR3 length: 16 residues. Germline CDR1 and CDR2: SGHRS and YFSETQ. The V gene lost 4 bases and the J gene lost 0 bases, with 16 bases spanning the gap. The CDR3 DNA follows: TGCGCCAGCAGCACCCAACAGGGCTTCATGAACACTGAAGCTTTCTTT. It yields the protein CASSTQQGFMNTEAFF.

The V call is TRBV20-1, the J call TRBJ1-2; TRBD1 aligns across 7 bases. Germline lookup yields CDR1 DFQATT and CDR2 SNEGSKA (reference sequence). This CDR3 has 13 residues. The V gene end was trimmed by 3 bases and the J gene end by 7 bases; junction bases not matched to a gene: 8. CDR3 bases: TGCAGTGCTAGTATACAGGGGACGGGTGGCTACACCTTC. It is translated as CSASIQGTGGYTF.

The rearrangement uses TRBV9 and TRBJ1-6; 9 nucleotides agree with TRBD1. Germline CDR1 is SGDLS and CDR2 is YYNGEE. This CDR3 spans 15 amino acids. V lost 4 bases to trimming and J lost 10 bases; unmatched junction nucleotides: 9. The CDR3 loop reads CASSPRGTGTSPLHF. CDR3 nucleotides: TGTGCCAGCAGCCCCCGAGGGACAGGGACCTCACCCCTCCACTTT.

This sequence joins TRBV3-1 (or the pseudogene TRBV3-2) and TRBJ1-6; TRBD1 matches 9 bases. Per the germline V gene, CDR1 is LGHDT and CDR2 is YNNKEL (reference sequence). The CDR3 is 21 residues long. The J segment lost 0 bases and the V segment lost 0 bases, leaving 12 bases of the junction unmatched. The CDR3 sequence: CASSQDDRGAHRSSYNSPLHF. The CDR3 bases are TGTGCCAGCAGCCAAGATGACAGGGGGGCACATAGGAGCTCCTATAATTCACCCCTCCACTTT.

This clone was counted ten times or more. This chain links TRBV7-3 with TRBJ2-3, with D unclear. This CDR3 contains 12 residues. Germline V gives CDR1 SGHTA, CDR2 FQGTGA. V lost 5 bases and J 6 bases, leaving 9 bases between the germline ends. The CDR3 sequence is CASSPSRDTQYF. The CDR3 DNA sequence: TGTGCCAGCAGCCCGTCCAGGGATACGCAGTATTTT.

The gene calls are TRBV5-1 and TRBJ2-7; possible D gene TRBD1, 6 bases. V shed 0 bases and J shed 3 bases, with 7 bases lying between them. The CDR3 contains 13 residues. Germline loops: CDR1 SGHRS, CDR2 YFSETQ. For the CDR3, the DNA is TGCGCCAGCAGCTTGGGACAGGACTACGAGCAGTACTTC. It codes for CASSLGQDYEQYF.

The gene calls are TRBV5-1 and TRBJ1-1, with unresolved D. Trimming removed 0 bases at V and 2 bases at J, with 8 bases between. The CDR3 covers 14 residues. CDR1 is SGHRS and CDR2 is YFSETQ in the germline V gene. The chain's CDR3 is CASSLVVANTEAFF. DNA of the CDR3: TGCGCCAGCAGCTTGGTGGTGGCAAACACTGAAGCTTTCTTT.

This rearrangement joins TRBV18 to TRBJ2-3; D is undetermined. Trimming pared 1 base from V and 4 bases from J, leaving 6 bases between. In germline, CDR1 is KGHSH, CDR2 LQKENI. This CDR3 has 13 amino acids. CDR3 coding DNA: TGTGCCAGCTCACCACTCCGGGCAGATACGCAGTATTTT. Amino acid sequence: CASSPLRADTQYF.

The J gene is TRBJ1-3, the V gene TRBV5-1, with 7 bases matching TRBD1. J was trimmed by 2 bases and V by 3 bases; bases with no gene match: 11. Germline V gene data show CDR1 as SGHRS and CDR2 as YFSETQ. CDR3 length equals 17 residues. The CDR3 DNA follows: TGCGCCAGCAGCTCCGTGGGGCCGACAGGGACTGGAAACACCATATATTTT. It translates to CASSSVGPTGTGNTIYF.

The V call is TRBV5-1, the J call TRBJ2-5; D gene ambiguous. Between the trimmed V and J ends, which lost 0 bases and 2 bases, there was a span of 5 bases. Germline assignment: CDR1 SGHRS and CDR2 YFSETQ. The CDR3 consists of 13 residues. In DNA form, the CDR3 reads TGCGCCAGCAGCTTGGCATTGCAAGAGACCCAGTACTTC. This gives the protein CASSLALQETQYF.

This clone has only a few counts. The chain has TRBV7-3 and TRBJ2-3, with TRBD2 matching 7 bases. V shed 6 bases and J 6 bases; nucleotides not matched to a gene: 15. Per the germline V gene, CDR1 is SGHTA and CDR2 is FQGTGA. The CDR3 is 16 amino acids. CDR3 DNA sequence: TGTGCCAGCAGACTGTTCGGAGGCGGGGGTCCGGATACGCAGTATTTT. Translated, it gives CASRLFGGGGPDTQYF.

The rearrangement links TRBV19 to TRBJ2-7; the match to TRBD2 covers 9 bases. This CDR3 region has 13 residues. The ends lost 6 bases at V and 10 bases at J; junction bases unmatched: 10. Germline V lookup: CDR1 LNHDA, CDR2 SQIVND (reference sequence). DNA for the CDR3: TGTGCCAGTAGGCCAGCTAGCGGGGATGGCCAGTACTTC. Translating it yields CASRPASGDGQYF. Looking up the rest from reference TRBV19 and TRBJ2-7 gives the full variable domain: DGGITQSPKYLFRKEGQNVTLSCEQNLNHDAMYWYRQDPGQGLRLIYYSQIVNDFQKGDIAEGYSVSREKKESFPLTVTSAQKNPTAFYLCASRPASGDGQYFGPGTRLTVT.

J is TRBJ1-1 and V is TRBV7-2; D gene uncertain. The ends were cut back, 4 bases at V and 4 bases at J, with 10 bases in the middle. Per germline, CDR1 SGHTA and CDR2 FQGNSA. The CDR3 contains 13 residues. CDR3 nucleotide sequence: TGTGCCAGCAGCTCTCAGGTGGGCACTGAAGCTTTCTTT. The encoded protein is CASSSQVGTEAFF. Supplemented by reference TRBV7-2 and TRBJ1-1, the full variable domain reads GAGVSQSPSNKVTEKGKDVELRCDPISGHTALYWYRQSLGQGLEFLIYFQGNSAPDKSGLPSDRFSAERTGGSVSTLTIQRTQQEDSAVYLCASSSQVGTEAFFGQGTRLTVV.